These 12 T cell receptor beta chains came from one sample sequenced in a study of blood T cell repertoires in COVID-19. Sequencing used immunoSEQ multiplex PCR; TCRdb keeps in-frame clones, though not all of them. The sample holds a few hundred thousand clones, nearly 90% seen once. Sequenced input: PBMCs or T cells enriched from blood (not recorded which). The receptors originated from a young woman who had been exposed to COVID-19.

The chain's CDR3 is CASSLEGQGAFNEQFF. CDR3 nucleotides: TGTGCCAGCAGCTTGGAGGGACAGGGGGCGTTTAATGAGCAGTTCTTC. The V call is TRBV5-4, the J call TRBJ2-1, with 12 bases that match TRBD1. This CDR3 is built from 16 residues. The junction had 5 bases not matched to a gene; V was cut back by 0 bases and J by 7 bases. Per the germline V gene, CDR1 is SGHNT and CDR2 is YYREEE (reference sequence).

The chain carries TRBV7-9 and TRBJ2-2, with 7 nucleotides matching TRBD1. The germline V gene encodes CDR1 SEHNR and CDR2 FQNEAQ (reference sequence). The CDR3 has 13 residues. V lost 6 bases and J lost 7; bases outside the gene matches: 5. The CDR3 reads CASRQGVVGELFF. DNA for the CDR3: TGTGCCAGCAGGCAGGGGGTTGTCGGGGAGCTGTTTTTT.

The chain is built from TRBV19 and TRBJ2-2; 11 bases map to TRBD2. The J segment lost 5 bases and the V segment lost 4 bases, leaving 6 bases of the junction unmatched. CDR3 length: 16 residues. Germline loops: CDR1 LNHDA, CDR2 SQIVND (reference sequence). CDR3 residues: CASSKTSGISTGELFF. In DNA form, the CDR3 reads TGTGCCAGTAGTAAGACTAGCGGGATATCTACCGGGGAGCTGTTTTTT.

The V and J genes are TRBV19 and TRBJ2-7; 8 positions agree with TRBD1. The length of the CDR3 is 11 residues. The germline gives CDR1 LNHDA, CDR2 SQIVND (reference sequence). After removal of 8 bases from V and 4 bases from J, the junction contained 1 base not matched to a gene. CDR3 sequence: CASWDRYEQYF. The CDR3 DNA reads TGTGCCAGTTGGGACAGGTACGAGCAGTACTTC.

CDR3 sequence: CASSLRDTVQPQHF. In DNA, the CDR3 is TGTGCCAGCAGTCTCCGGGACACCGTCCAGCCCCAGCATTTT. The chain joins TRBV6-5 to TRBJ1-5; the D gene is possibly TRBD1 (6 bases). V gave up 5 bases and J gave up 7 bases, with 15 bases separating them. Germline values: CDR1 MNHEY, CDR2 SVGAGI. This CDR3 has 14 amino acids.

V and J are TRBV3-1 (or the pseudogene TRBV3-2) and TRBJ2-7, with a possible D match to TRBD1 (6 bases). Germline CDR1 and CDR2: LGHDT and YNNKEL (reference sequence). This CDR3 is built from 14 residues. Trimming cost V 0 bases and J 4 bases, with 10 bases left between them. The CDR3 region is CASSQDRGGYEQYF. The CDR3 DNA follows: TGTGCCAGCAGCCAAGATCGAGGGGGTTACGAGCAGTACTTC.

The DNA of the CDR3 is TGTGCCAGCAGCTTAGGGGGACAGGGTCCCCAAGAGACCCAGTACTTC. Translation: CASSLGGQGPQETQYF. The V call is TRBV11-3, the J call TRBJ2-5; 9 bases align to TRBD1. The length of the CDR3 is 16 residues. Germline assignment: CDR1 SGHNT and CDR2 YENEEA. The V and J ends lost 1 base and 1 base, in that order; junction bases with no gene match: 4.

The chain employs TRBV6-5 and TRBJ2-7, with 12 bases identical to TRBD2. CDR1 MNHEY and CDR2 SVGAGI come from the germline V gene. V shed 11 bases, J shed 6 bases, and the junction held 8 bases outside the gene matches. The CDR3 totals 13 residues. The CDR3 DNA sequence: TGTGCCTGCCGACTAGCGGGGGATCTCGAGCAGTACTTC. Its protein is CACRLAGDLEQYF.

With respect to this clone: The same CDR3 arises from other DNA sequences in this sample as well. The CDR3 nucleotides read TGTGCCAGCAGCCGGACAGGCTATGGCTACACCTTC. It encodes CASSRTGYGYTF. V and J are TRBV3-1 (or the pseudogene TRBV3-2) and TRBJ1-2; 7 bases are shared with TRBD1. This CDR3 has 12 residues. V was pared by 4 bases and J by 4 bases, with 0 bases of the junction left unmatched. Germline CDR1 and CDR2: LGHDT and YNNKEL (reference sequence).

The J gene is TRBJ1-6, the V gene TRBV28; weak D call: TRBD1 (5 bases). V dropped 11 bases and J dropped 9 bases, with 17 bases sitting between them. Germline CDR1 is MDHEN and CDR2 is SYDVKM. The length of the CDR3 is 13 residues. The CDR3 coding sequence is TGTGCCTCCGAAGGGGTTTTGGGTTCACCCCTCCACTTT. Its protein product is CASEGVLGSPLHF.

The rearrangement links TRBV5-1 to TRBJ2-5; 8 bases are shared with TRBD2. The CDR3 is 14 amino acids. In germline, CDR1 is SGHRS, CDR2 YFSETQ. V trimming: 4 bases; J trimming: 5 bases; junction bases outside the gene matches: 7. The CDR3 DNA is TGCGCCAGCAGCCCGGGACTAGATGCCGAGACCCAGTACTTC. Amino acid sequence: CASSPGLDAETQYF.

This clone was seen only once. This chain connects TRBV29-1 to TRBJ2-7; a weak D match, TRBD1 (7 bases). Trimming cost V 5 bases and J 0 bases, with 26 bases left between them. This CDR3 is built from 18 residues. Germline assignment: CDR1 SQVTM and CDR2 ANQGSEA. The CDR3 reads CSVKSPRGASRSSYEQYF. The CDR3 nucleotides read TGCAGCGTTAAGTCCCCCAGGGGGGCGTCGAGAAGCTCCTACGAGCAGTACTTC.